This T cell receptor (beta chain) appears in the sequencing data of a study of spatial heterogeneity in lung cancer (dated by TCRdb to about 2019). Notes on the research overall: Samples were obtained from approximately 77 patients with early-stage, untreated non-small cell lung cancer from the lung TRACERx cohort. At surgery, hundreds of tumor regions, around 65 matched nontumor lung samples and a few dozen PBMC samples were TCR-sequenced for both alpha and beta chains. Beta-chain transcripts were consistently detected in greater numbers than alpha-chain transcripts, which likely reflects a higher abundance of beta-chain transcripts. In the raw uncorrected reads, each unique combination of TCR and UMI appeared more than ten times on average. The study quantitatively compared TCR alpha and beta repertoires across multiple tumor regions, matched nontumor lung and blood in non-small cell lung cancer. Follow-up PBMC samples were sequenced whenever available, with the median time to follow-up being around 2 years after resection. The study linked features of the TCR repertoire to counts of nonsynonymous mutations, which were determined by whole-exome sequencing of tumor tissue.

Broader findings and caveats from the paper: Only 13 to 15 patients were included in the comparisons of baseline and follow-up blood repertoires. Ubiquitous expanded tumor TCRs were found in blood more often at tumor resection than at routine follow-up. Additional single-cell paired TCR alpha and beta sequencing was considered necessary to confirm, at a functional level, the hypothesis that regional TCRs recognize regional mutations.

The CDR3 covers 15 residues, taking in both the cysteine and the phenylalanine. The entry retains the CDR3 DNA only, 45 bases that are in frame from base 1. CDR1 and CDR2, per the germline V gene, are SGDLS and YYNGEE. From V the trimming removes 3 bases and from J it removes 7 bases, while the gene matches leave 11 bases of the junction unaccounted for. This clonotype was observed at least ten times. Its binding antigen is unknown. No qualities accompany the bases; no much larger clone lies one base away. Sample time point, as interpreted from the label and publication: blood at routine non-recurrence follow-up after resection. TCR sequencing used whole RNA extracted from tumor and nontumor lung tissue, or from cryopreserved PBMC samples, without cell sorting. Only patients for whom sufficient RNA was available from at least two tumor regions were selected for TCR sequencing. The library was generated by 5' RACE. Reads for this sample came from a NextSeq 500. To allow correction of PCR and sequencing errors, the TCR library protocol tagged every TCR cDNA molecule with a unique molecular identifier. On the authors' methods: TCR identification, UMI-based error correction and CDR3 extraction were all carried out with Decombinator tools. TCRs above a frequency of 2 per 1,000, corresponding to the top 1% of the tumor frequency distribution, were defined as expanded. Rényi diversity was computed with the R vegan package after subsampling each repertoire 100 times to 5,000 TCRs. To build CDR3 similarity networks, amino acid triplet string-kernel similarity was used, and CDR3s were connected when their pairwise similarity was above 0.82. TCRdb reanalyzed the raw reads on its own, using fastp at Q25 for trimming and MiXCR for clone calling, and kept in-frame beta chains. When rows share a CDR3 protein, they turn into one entry using the most common DNA and genes. These V and J calls originate from TCRdb's pipeline instead of the authors' own analysis. This sample comprises fewer than 20,000 distinct CDR3 sequences, about 9% of them detected only once. The ten largest clonotypes hold about a fifth of the sample.

This receptor chain uses TRBV9 and TRBJ1-2, with 8 bases aligning to TRBD1. Specimen: PBMCs, collected at follow-up. This sequence was found in a male donor with early-stage non-small cell lung cancer. The CDR3 sequence is CASSGNRQGKAGYTF. The DNA sequence follows: TGTGCCAGCAGCGGAAATCGACAGGGGAAAGCTGGCTACACCTTC.